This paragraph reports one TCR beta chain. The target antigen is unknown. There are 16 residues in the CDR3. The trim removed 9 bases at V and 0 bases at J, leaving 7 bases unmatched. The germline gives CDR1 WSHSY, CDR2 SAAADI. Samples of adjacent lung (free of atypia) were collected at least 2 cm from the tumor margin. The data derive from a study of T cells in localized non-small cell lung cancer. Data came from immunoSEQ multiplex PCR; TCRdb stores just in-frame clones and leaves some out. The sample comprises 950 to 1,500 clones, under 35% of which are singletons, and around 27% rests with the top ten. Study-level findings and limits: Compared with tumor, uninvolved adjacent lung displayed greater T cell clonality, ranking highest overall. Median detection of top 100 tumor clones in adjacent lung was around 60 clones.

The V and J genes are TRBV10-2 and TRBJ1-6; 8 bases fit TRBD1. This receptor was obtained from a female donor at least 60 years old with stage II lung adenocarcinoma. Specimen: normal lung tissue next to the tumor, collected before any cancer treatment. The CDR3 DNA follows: TGCGCCAGTAGACAGGGGTTCTCCTCCTATAATTCACCCCTCCACTTT. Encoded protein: CASRQGFSSYNSPLHF.